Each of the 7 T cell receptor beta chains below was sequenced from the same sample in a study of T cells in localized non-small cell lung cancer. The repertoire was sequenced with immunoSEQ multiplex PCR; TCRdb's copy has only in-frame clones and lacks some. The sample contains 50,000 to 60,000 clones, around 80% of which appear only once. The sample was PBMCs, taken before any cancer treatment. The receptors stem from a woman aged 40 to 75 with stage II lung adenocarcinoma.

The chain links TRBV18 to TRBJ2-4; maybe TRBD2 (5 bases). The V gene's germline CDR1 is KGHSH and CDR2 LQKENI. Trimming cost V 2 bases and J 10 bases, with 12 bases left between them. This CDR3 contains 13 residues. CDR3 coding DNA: TGTGCCAGCTCACCAAAGGAGGAAGGTATTCAGTACTTC. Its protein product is CASSPKEEGIQYF.

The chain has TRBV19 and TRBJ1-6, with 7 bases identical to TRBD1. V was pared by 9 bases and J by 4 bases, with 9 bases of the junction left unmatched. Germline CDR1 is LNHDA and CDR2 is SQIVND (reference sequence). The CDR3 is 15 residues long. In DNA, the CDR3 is TGTGCCAGCCGGGAACAGGGGATTTATAATTCACCCCTCCACTTT. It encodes CASREQGIYNSPLHF.

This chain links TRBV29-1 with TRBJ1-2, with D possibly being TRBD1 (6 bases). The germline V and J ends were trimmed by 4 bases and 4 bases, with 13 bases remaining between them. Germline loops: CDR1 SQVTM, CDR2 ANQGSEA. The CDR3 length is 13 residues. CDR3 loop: CSVGQGTSYGYTF. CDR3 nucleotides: TGCAGCGTTGGGCAGGGGACAAGCTATGGCTACACCTTC.

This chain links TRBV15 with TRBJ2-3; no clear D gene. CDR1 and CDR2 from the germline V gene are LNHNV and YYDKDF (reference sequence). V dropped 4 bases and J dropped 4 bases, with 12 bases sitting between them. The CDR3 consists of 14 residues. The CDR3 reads CATSKPSKSDTQYF. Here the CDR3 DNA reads TGTGCCACCAGCAAACCCAGTAAATCAGATACGCAGTATTTT. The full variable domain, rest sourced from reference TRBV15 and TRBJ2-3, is DAMVIQNPRYQVTQFGKPVTLSCSQTLNHNVMYWYQQKSSQAPKLLFHYYDKDFNNEADTPDNFQSRRPNTSFCFLDIRSPGLGDTAMYLCATSKPSKSDTQYFGPGTRLTVL.

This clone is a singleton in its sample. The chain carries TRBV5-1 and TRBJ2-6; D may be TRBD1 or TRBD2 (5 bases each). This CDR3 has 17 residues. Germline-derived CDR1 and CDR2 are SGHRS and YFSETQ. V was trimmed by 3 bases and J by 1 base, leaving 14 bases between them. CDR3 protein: CASSWDGRSSGANVLTF. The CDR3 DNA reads TGCGCCAGCAGCTGGGACGGGCGCTCGTCTGGGGCCAACGTCCTGACTTTC.

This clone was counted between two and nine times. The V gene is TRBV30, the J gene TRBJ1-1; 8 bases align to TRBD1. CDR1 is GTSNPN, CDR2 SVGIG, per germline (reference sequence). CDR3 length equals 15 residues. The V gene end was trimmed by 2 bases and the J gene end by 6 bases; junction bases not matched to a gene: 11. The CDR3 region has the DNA TGTGCCTGGAGTTGGCGGGACAGGCAAAGGGCTGAAGCTTTCTTT. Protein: CAWSWRDRQRAEAFF.

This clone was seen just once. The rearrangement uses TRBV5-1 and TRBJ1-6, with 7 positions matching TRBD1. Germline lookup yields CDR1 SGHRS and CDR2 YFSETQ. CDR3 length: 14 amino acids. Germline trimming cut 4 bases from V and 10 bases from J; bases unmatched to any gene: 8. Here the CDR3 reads CASSPGQEGSPLHF. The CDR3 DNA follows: TGCGCCAGCAGCCCCGGACAGGAAGGATCACCCCTCCACTTT.